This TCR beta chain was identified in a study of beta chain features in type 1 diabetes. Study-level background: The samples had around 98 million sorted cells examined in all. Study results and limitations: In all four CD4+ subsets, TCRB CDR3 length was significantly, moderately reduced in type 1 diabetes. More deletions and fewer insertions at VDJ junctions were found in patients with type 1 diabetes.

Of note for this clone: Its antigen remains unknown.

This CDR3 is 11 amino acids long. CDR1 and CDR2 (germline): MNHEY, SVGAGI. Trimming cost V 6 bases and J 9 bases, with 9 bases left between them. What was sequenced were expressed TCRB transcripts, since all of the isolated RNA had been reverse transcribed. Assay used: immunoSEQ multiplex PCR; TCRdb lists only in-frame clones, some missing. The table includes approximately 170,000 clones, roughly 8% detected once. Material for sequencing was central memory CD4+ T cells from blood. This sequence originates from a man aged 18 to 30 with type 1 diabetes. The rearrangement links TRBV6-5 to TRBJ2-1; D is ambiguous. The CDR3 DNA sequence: TGTGCCAGCAGCTTCTACGGTGAGCAGTTCTTC. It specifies CASSFYGEQFF.